This T cell receptor beta chain was captured by sequencing in a study of regulatory T cells in long-lasting Graves disease. Points from the study as a whole: There were preferences for TRBV28, TRBJ1-2 and TRBJ2-5 in persistent disease.

Time point reported: persistent/refractory GD, antithyroid drugs over 5 years with positive TRAb. Following extraction of RNA from PBMCs, that RNA was used to make the TCR library. Of note for this clonotype: No antigen is known for it. A read error is possible here, since a much larger clone lies one base away. The CDR3 ends on some other residue instead of the conserved phenylalanine or tryptophan, so this is likely a read error.

The CDR3 runs 15 residues. V lost 6 bases, J lost 3 bases, and 14 bases lay in between. The germline gives CDR1 SGHTA, CDR2 FQGNSA. HTBI primers from iRepertoire and Arm-PCR of CDR3 regions yielded the TCR beta libraries. TCRdb passed the multiplex PCR reads through MiXCR, listing each CDR3 protein once. Found here are about 460,000 distinct CDR3 sequences, around a fifth of them singletons; the top ten hold around 13%. This rearrangement joins TRBV7-2 to TRBJ2-2, with D maybe TRBD1 (5 bases). The input for sequencing was peripheral blood mononuclear cells (PBMCs), taken when the disease was refractory, from a patient treated with antithyroid drugs. The receptor was isolated from a female donor with Graves disease. The CDR3 reads CASSFLGADTGELFL. The CDR3 nucleotides read TGTGCCAGCAGTTTTCTAGGGGCGGACACCGGGGAGCTGTTTCTT.